This T cell receptor (beta chain) was documented in a study of OX40 agonist ivuxolimab in advanced cancers. Study overall: Recorded diagnoses for dose-escalation patients were hepatocellular carcinoma, melanoma, renal cell or head and neck cancer. Study-level points and caveats: CD8+ T cells averaged more expanded clones than CD4+.

Profiled with immunoSEQ multiplex PCR; TCRdb holds only in-frame clones, not every one. The table includes more than 50,000 clones, 80% detected once. This clone showed up just a few times. What it binds is not known. CDR1 is WSHSY, CDR2 SAAADI, per germline. V was clipped by 6 bases and J by 0 bases, with 9 bases between them. CDR3 length: 15 amino acids. The sequence derives from an adult with an advanced solid tumor such as melanoma, head and neck, liver or kidney cancer. The chain uses TRBV10-2 and TRBJ1-6; D may be TRBD1 (6 bases). The sequenced sample was CD4+ or CD8+ T cells sorted from blood, obtained in a trial of the OX40 agonist ivuxolimab. The CDR3 loop is CASRTGSSYNSPLHF. The CDR3 bases are TGCGCCAGCAGAACAGGGAGCTCCTATAATTCACCCCTCCACTTT.